This T cell receptor beta chain derives from a study of T cell changes during pregnancy in multiple sclerosis. This CDR3 has 13 amino acids. Germline CDR1 LNHDA, CDR2 SQIVND (reference sequence). V lost 4 bases and J lost 8, with 12 bases in between. The repertoire was sequenced with immunoSEQ multiplex PCR; TCRdb's copy has only in-frame clones and lacks some. The table records some 24,000 clones, 90% of them present only once. The J gene is TRBJ2-1, the V gene TRBV19; weak D call: TRBD1 (5 bases). Here the sequenced sample was CD8+ T cells from peripheral blood mononuclear cells, taken in the third trimester of pregnancy. This sequence was found in a female donor in good health, enrolled as a control in a pregnancy study. The CDR3 region has the DNA TGTGCCAGTAGTAGTCAGGGTTTCGATGAGCAGTTCTTC. Translation gives CASSSQGFDEQFF. Combining the CDR3 with reference TRBV19 and TRBJ2-1 gives the whole variable domain DGGITQSPKYLFRKEGQNVTLSCEQNLNHDAMYWYRQDPGQGLRLIYYSQIVNDFQKGDIAEGYSVSREKKESFPLTVTSAQKNPTAFYLCASSSQGFDEQFFGPGTRLTVL.